This is a list of T cell receptor beta chains from one sample in a study of patients and donors after allogeneic stem cell transplantation. TCRdb analysed the RT-PCR reads with MiXCR anew, one entry per CDR3 protein. The data contain hundreds of thousands of distinct CDR3 sequences, 16% of them seen just once; the ten biggest clones take up 6.5% to 7.5%. The sample was blood, either unsorted or a sorted T cell fraction (not recorded which). These receptors were obtained from a human donor who was either an allogeneic HSCT recipient or a stem cell or donor lymphocyte infusion donor (not recorded which). It is not recorded whose cells these are; they may come from a transplant donor. Each CDR3 is given without its conserved first and last residue.

v_call	j_call	cdr3_aa
TRBV7-6	TRBJ2-7	ASSLRASGGVYEQY
TRBV12-3/TRBV12-4	TRBJ2-7	ASLSTRDHLYEQY
TRBV30	TRBJ1-6	AWNGISYNSPLH
TRBV9	TRBJ1-1	ASSVGPGMNTEAF
TRBV5-6	TRBJ2-5	ASSLVTSGGETQY
TRBV19	TRBJ1-2	ASINGGRWHYGYT
TRBV15	TRBJ2-5	ATSRDVGIRTEETQY
TRBV6-2/TRBV6-3	TRBJ2-7	ASSYERSYEQY
TRBV20-1	TRBJ2-7	SARRRDFLYEQY
TRBV4-1	TRBJ1-2	ASSRIQGPVNLDYGYT
TRBV15	TRBJ2-7	ATSRTTGTSGRRDEQY
TRBV12-3/TRBV12-4	TRBJ2-1	ASSLRSGTTYNEQF
TRBV20-1	TRBJ1-5	SARDRAGRRPQH
TRBV10-3	TRBJ2-3	ATLKTRDTDTQY
TRBV9	TRBJ2-1	ASSVSSGLAGRNEQF
TRBV2	TRBJ1-5	ASSAAPRQPQH
TRBV5-5	TRBJ1-3	ASHGVNGGTIY
TRBV7-8	TRBJ2-2	ASSTKRGLNTGELF
TRBV5-1	TRBJ2-5	ASSLGDGQPQETQY
TRBV20-1	TRBJ2-1	SANGPIFNEQF
TRBV5-1	TRBJ2-4	ASSLGTRSGKNIQY
TRBV12-3/TRBV12-4	TRBJ2-5	ASSPDSPRFGETQY
TRBV7-2	TRBJ1-3	ASSPGSGNTIY
TRBV20-1	TRBJ1-4	AVGGLFATNEKLF
TRBV7-9	TRBJ2-5	ASSLGLAEETQY
TRBV11-2	TRBJ2-1	ASSLDGLAGGFRNEQF
TRBV19	TRBJ1-2	ASSIEGRGYT
TRBV3-1	TRBJ1-2	ASSQRHTVDYGYT
TRBV5-1	TRBJ2-2	ASSLDTGGTGELF
TRBV5-1	TRBJ2-2	ASHSGTAGTGELF
TRBV5-1	TRBJ1-1	ASSLDRATEAF
TRBV5-1	TRBJ1-1	ASSLQENTEAF
TRBV12-3/TRBV12-4	TRBJ2-7	ASSNSGGAIFYEQY
TRBV27	TRBJ1-2	ASSLSPGRRT
TRBV19	TRBJ1-1	ASSLGDRGGTEAF
TRBV12-3/TRBV12-4	TRBJ1-5	ATAGGGRTQPQH